The rows below give T cell receptor beta chains drawn from one sample of a study of blood T cell repertoires in COVID-19. TCRdb's table, derived via immunoSEQ multiplex PCR, lists solely in-frame clones and lacks some. The table records about 190,000 clones, roughly 80% of them present only once. The sample consisted of peripheral blood. The receptors here all came from a woman aged 30 to 39 with acute or convalescent COVID-19. Each CDR3 is given with its conserved first and last residue. The D gene is left open where the match is weak. Clone size is stated in some rows and not others, as once, few, many or a class when expanded.

d_gene,v_gene,j_gene,abundance,CDR3aa,CDR3nt
-,TRBV19,TRBJ1-5,once,CASTATQRAIYQPQHF,TGTGCCAGTACGGCGACCCAAAGAGCGATATATCAGCCCCAGCATTTT
TRBD2,TRBV19,TRBJ2-7,-,CASSPSSGGAYEQYF,TGTGCCAGTAGTCCCTCGAGCGGGGGAGCTTACGAGCAGTACTTC
TRBD1,TRBV3-1/TRBV3-2,TRBJ1-1,once,CASTGTGVKNTEAFF,TGTGCCAGCACCGGGACAGGGGTTAAGAACACTGAAGCTTTCTTT
-,TRBV3-1/TRBV3-2,TRBJ2-7,-,CASSQGGGYEQYF,TGTGCCAGCAGCCAAGGAGGGGGTTACGAGCAGTACTTC
-,TRBV6-5,TRBJ2-3,-,CASSSTVGARTDTQYF,TGTGCCAGCAGTTCAACCGTGGGGGCGCGCACAGATACGCAGTATTTT
TRBD2,TRBV4-2,TRBJ2-2,once,CASSILAGEFPGELFF,TGTGCCAGCAGTATCCTAGCGGGAGAATTTCCCGGGGAGCTGTTTTTT
-,TRBV15,TRBJ2-1,-,CATSRSYLENEQFF,TGTGCCACCAGCAGATCATACCTAGAGAATGAGCAGTTCTTC
-,TRBV5-1,TRBJ1-5,-,CASSRGGASDQPQHF,TGCGCCAGCAGCCGTGGAGGAGCCTCCGATCAGCCCCAGCATTTT
TRBD2,TRBV19,TRBJ2-1,-,CASSMPSLLAGTYNEQFF,TGTGCCAGTAGTATGCCCTCCCTCCTAGCGGGTACTTACAATGAGCAGTTCTTC
-,TRBV6-5,TRBJ2-3,-,CASSSQTSTDTQYF,TGTGCCAGCAGTTCCCAGACTAGCACAGATACGCAGTATTTT
TRBD2,TRBV28,TRBJ2-1,many,CASSPLSGSRNEQFF,TGTGCCAGCAGTCCCCTTAGCGGGAGCCGGAATGAGCAGTTCTTC